A single T cell receptor beta chain is shown here with its context. What it binds is unknown. TCRdb re-called the 5' RACE reads with MiXCR, one entry per CDR3 protein. The table has about 180,000 distinct CDR3 sequences, approximately 18% seen once. CDR3 size: 14 residues. The V and J ends lost 6 bases and 1 base respectively, with 10 bases between them. Germline values: CDR1 SNHLY, CDR2 FYNNEI. This sample was included in a study of T-cell memory formation after mild COVID-19. Study in general: The two donors had largely donor-specific TCR clusters. General study points: A balance of CD4 and CD8 characterized clones contracting day 15 to 85, whereas later expanders leaned CD4+. Cross-reactive memory seemingly joined, as some responding clones were found in pre-infection memory.

The specimen was PBMCs or a T cell subset sorted from them (not recorded which). The chain combines TRBV2 with TRBJ1-5, with D uncertain. The TCR originated in a man aged 18 to 30 who had mild COVID-19 (a few samples of this study predate the infection). Cell type and time point are not known. Here the CDR3 DNA reads TGTGCCAGCAGCGCGATGGGCAGCAATCAGCCCCAGCATTTT. This encodes CASSAMGSNQPQHF.